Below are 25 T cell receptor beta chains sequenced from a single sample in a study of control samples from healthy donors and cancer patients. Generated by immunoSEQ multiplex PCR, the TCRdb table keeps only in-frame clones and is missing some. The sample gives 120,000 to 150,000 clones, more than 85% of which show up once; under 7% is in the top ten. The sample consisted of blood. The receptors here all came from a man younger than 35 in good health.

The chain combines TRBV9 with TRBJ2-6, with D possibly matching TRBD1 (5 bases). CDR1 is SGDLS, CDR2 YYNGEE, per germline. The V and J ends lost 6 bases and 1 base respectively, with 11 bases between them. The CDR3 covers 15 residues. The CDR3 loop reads CASTGSGSGANVLTF. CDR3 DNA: TGTGCCAGCACTGGGTCAGGGTCTGGGGCCAACGTCCTGACTTTC.

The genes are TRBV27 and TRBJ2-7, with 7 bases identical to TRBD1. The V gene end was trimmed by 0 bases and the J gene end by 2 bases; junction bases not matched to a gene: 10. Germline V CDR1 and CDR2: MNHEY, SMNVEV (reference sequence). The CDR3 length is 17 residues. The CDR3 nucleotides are TGTGCCAGCAGTTTATCAGGGGGCGGTAATTTCCCCTACGAGCAGTACTTC. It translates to CASSLSGGGNFPYEQYF.

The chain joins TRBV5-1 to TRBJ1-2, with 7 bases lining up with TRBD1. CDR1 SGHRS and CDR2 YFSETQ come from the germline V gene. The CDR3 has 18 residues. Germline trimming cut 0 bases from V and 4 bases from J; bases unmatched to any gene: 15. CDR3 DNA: TGCGCCAGCAGCTTGGTTCAGGGGGAAGGTGCTGGGCCCTATGGCTACACCTTC. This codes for CASSLVQGEGAGPYGYTF.

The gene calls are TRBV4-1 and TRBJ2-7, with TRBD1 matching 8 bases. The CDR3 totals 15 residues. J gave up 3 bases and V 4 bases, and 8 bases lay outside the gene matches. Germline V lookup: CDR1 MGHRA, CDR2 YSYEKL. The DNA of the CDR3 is TGCGCCAGCAGCCTAGAGACAGGGGCGTTCTACGAGCAGTACTTC. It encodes CASSLETGAFYEQYF.

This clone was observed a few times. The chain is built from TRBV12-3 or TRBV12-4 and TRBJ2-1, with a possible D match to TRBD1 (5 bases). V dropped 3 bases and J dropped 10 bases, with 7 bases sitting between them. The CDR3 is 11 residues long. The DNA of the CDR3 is TGTGCCAGCAGTTTCCCAGGGGAGCAGTTCTTC. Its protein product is CASSFPGEQFF.

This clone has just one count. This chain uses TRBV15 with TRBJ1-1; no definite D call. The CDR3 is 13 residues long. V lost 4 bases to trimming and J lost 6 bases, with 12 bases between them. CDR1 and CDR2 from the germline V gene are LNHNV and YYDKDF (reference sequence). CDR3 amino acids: CATSKGGRAEAFF. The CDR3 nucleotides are TGTGCCACCAGCAAAGGAGGGAGGGCTGAAGCTTTCTTT.

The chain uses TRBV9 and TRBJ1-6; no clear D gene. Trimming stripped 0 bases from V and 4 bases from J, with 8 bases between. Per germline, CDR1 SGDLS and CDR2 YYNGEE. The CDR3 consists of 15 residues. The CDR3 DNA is TGTGCCAGCAGCGTAGGACTGACATATAATTCACCCCTCCACTTT. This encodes CASSVGLTYNSPLHF.

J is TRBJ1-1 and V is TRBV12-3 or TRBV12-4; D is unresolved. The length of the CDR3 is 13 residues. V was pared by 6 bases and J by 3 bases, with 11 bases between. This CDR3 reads CASSPLVYTEAFF. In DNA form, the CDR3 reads TGTGCCAGCAGCCCACTGGTGTACACTGAAGCTTTCTTT.

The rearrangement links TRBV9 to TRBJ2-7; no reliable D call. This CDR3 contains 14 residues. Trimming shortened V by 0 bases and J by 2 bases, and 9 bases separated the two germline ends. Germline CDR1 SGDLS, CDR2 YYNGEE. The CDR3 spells CASSVGRHPYEQYF. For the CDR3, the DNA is TGTGCCAGCAGCGTAGGTAGACACCCCTACGAGCAGTACTTC.

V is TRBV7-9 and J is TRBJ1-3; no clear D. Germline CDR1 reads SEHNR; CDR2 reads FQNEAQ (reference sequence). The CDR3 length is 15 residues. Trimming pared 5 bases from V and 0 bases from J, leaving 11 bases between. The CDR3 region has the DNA TGTGCCAGCAGCCACCGGTCCCTCTCTGGAAACACCATATATTTT. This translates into CASSHRSLSGNTIYF.

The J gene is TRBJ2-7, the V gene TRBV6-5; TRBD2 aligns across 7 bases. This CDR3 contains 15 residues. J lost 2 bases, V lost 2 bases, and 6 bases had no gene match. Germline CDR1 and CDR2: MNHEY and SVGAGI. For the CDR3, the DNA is TGTGCCAGCAGTTACGGGCGGGAGTTCCCCTACGAGCAGTACTTC. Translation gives CASSYGREFPYEQYF.

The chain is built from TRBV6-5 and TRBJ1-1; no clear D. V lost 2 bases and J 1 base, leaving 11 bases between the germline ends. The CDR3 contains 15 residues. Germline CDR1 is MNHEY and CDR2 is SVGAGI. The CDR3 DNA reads TGTGCCAGCAGTTACAACGGGTTTGAGAACACTGAAGCTTTCTTT. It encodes CASSYNGFENTEAFF.

CDR3 protein: CASSSTGDTEAFF. CDR3 DNA sequence: TGTGCCAGTAGTAGCACCGGGGACACTGAAGCTTTCTTT. This sequence joins TRBV19 and TRBJ1-1, with D unclear. The CDR3 totals 13 residues. Germline assignment: CDR1 LNHDA and CDR2 SQIVND (reference sequence). V shed 4 bases and J shed 3 bases, with 9 bases lying between them.

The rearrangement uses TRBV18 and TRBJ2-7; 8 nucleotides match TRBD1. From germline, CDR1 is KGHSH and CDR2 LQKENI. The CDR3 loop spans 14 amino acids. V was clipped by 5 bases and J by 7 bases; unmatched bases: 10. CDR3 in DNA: TGTGCCAGCTCAGAGGACAGGGAAGTTTTTGAGCAGTACTTC. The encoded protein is CASSEDREVFEQYF.

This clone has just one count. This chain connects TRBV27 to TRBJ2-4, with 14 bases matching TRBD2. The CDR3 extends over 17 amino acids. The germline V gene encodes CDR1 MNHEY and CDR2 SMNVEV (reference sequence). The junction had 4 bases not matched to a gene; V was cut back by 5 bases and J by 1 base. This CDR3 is CASSTRTSGRAKNIQYF. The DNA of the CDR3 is TGTGCCAGCAGTACGAGGACTAGCGGGAGGGCCAAAAACATTCAGTACTTC.

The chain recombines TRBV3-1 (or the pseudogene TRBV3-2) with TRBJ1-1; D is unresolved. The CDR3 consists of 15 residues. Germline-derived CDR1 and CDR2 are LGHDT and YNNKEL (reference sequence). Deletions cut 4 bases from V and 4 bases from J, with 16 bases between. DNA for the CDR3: TGTGCCAGCAGCCTCCTCCCTGGTTCTGGCACTGAAGCTTTCTTT. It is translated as CASSLLPGSGTEAFF.

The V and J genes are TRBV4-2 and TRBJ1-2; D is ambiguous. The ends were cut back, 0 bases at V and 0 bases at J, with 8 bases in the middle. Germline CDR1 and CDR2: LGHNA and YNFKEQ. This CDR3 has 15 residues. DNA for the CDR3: TGTGCCAGCAGCCAAGATCGGACCGCTAACTATGGCTACACCTTC. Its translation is CASSQDRTANYGYTF.

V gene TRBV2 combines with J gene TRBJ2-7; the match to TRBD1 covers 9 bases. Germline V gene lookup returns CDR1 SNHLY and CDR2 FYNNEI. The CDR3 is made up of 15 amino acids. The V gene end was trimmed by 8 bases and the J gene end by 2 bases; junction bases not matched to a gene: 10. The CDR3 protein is CASRDRVALPYEQYF. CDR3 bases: TGTGCCAGCCGGGACAGGGTGGCCCTACCCTACGAGCAGTACTTC.

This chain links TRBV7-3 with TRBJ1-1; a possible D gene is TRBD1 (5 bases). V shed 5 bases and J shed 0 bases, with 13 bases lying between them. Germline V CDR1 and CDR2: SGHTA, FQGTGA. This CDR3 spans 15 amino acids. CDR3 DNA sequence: TGTGCCAGCAGCCCCGGAGGGGATTTGAACACTGAAGCTTTCTTT. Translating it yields CASSPGGDLNTEAFF.

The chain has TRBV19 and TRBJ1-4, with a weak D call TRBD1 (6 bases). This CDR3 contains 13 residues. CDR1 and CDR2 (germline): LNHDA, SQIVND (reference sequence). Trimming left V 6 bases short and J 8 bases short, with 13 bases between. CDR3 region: CASRLGGREKLFF. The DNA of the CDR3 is TGTGCCAGTAGATTAGGGGGACGGGAAAAACTGTTTTTT.

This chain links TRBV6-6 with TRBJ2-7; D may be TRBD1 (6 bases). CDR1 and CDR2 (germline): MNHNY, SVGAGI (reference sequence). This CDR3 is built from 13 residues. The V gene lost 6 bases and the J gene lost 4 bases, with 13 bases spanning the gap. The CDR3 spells CASSGTSSYEQYF. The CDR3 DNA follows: TGTGCCAGCAGCGGGACATCGTCTTACGAGCAGTACTTC.

CDR3 in DNA: TGTGCCAGCAGCTTGCTGCAGGGGAACACTGAAGCTTTCTTT. This translates into CASSLLQGNTEAFF. The chain carries TRBV5-6 and TRBJ1-1; weak D call: TRBD1 (5 bases). The CDR3 runs 14 residues. The germline V and J ends were trimmed by 1 base and 1 base, with 8 bases remaining between them. Germline lookup yields CDR1 SGHDT and CDR2 YYEEEE.

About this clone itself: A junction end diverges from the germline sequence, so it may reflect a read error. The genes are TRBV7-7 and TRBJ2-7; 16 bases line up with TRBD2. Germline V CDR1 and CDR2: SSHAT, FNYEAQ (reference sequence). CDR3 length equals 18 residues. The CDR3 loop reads CASSRTGLAGGITYEQYF. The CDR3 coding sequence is TGTGCTAGCAGTCGAACGGGACTAGCGGGAGGGATCACCTACGAGCAGTACTTC.

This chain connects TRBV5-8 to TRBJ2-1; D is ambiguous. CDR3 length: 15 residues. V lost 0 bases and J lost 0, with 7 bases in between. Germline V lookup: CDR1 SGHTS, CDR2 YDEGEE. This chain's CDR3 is CASSLESSSYNEQFF. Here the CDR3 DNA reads TGTGCCAGCAGCTTGGAGTCTAGCTCCTACAATGAGCAGTTCTTC. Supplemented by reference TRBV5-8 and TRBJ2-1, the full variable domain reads EAGVTQSPTHLIKTRGQQATLRCSPISGHTSVYWYQQALGLGLQFLLWYDEGEERNRGNFPPRFSGRQFPNYSSELNVNALELEDSALYLCASSLESSSYNEQFFGPGTRLTVL.

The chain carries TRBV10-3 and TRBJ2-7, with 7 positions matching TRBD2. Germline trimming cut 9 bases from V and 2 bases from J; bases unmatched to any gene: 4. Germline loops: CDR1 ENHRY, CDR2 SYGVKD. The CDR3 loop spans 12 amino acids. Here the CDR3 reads CAMGLTTYEQYF. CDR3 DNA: TGTGCCATGGGACTAACCACCTACGAGCAGTACTTC.